The rows below give T cell receptor beta chains drawn from one sample of a study of shared clonotypes between healthy human individuals. TCRdb's table, derived via immunoSEQ multiplex PCR, lists solely in-frame clones and lacks some. The sample lists about 750,000 clones; about 92% were seen once. The material sequenced was naive CD8+ T cells sorted from blood. The origin of the receptors is a man aged 25-45 years in good health. Both conserved end residues are part of each CDR3. D genes are given only for firm matches. Size is omitted from some rows. Given values are once, few, many or a class for expanded clones.

cdr3_nt cdr3_aa d_call j_call clone_size v_call
TGCAGCCCCGTTCGGGTGGGGAATGAGCAGTTCTTC CSPVRVGNEQFF . TRBJ2-1 . TRBV29-1
TGTGCCAGCAGTTCACTTACAGGGGATGAGCAGTTCTTC CASSSLTGDEQFF TRBD1 TRBJ2-1 once TRBV27
TGTGCCAGCTCACCAGCAGGGCTTGAAGCTTTCTTT CASSPAGLEAFF . TRBJ1-1 . TRBV18
TGTGCCAGCAGTGAGGGACAGGGTAACACTGAAGCTTTCTTT CASSEGQGNTEAFF TRBD1 TRBJ1-1 . TRBV6-1
TGTGCCTGGAACAGGAAAGACTCGTACGAGCAGTACTTC CAWNRKDSYEQYF . TRBJ2-7 . TRBV30
TGTGCCAGCACGGACCGTGGGGCGAACACTGAAGCTTTCTTT CASTDRGANTEAFF . TRBJ1-1 . TRBV7-9
TGTGCCAGCAAAAATCTAGCGGGAGTTCCCTACGAGCAGTACTTC CASKNLAGVPYEQYF TRBD2 TRBJ2-7 once TRBV27
TGCGCCAGCAGCCACTCAGAGGGTAACACTGAAGCTTTCTTT CASSHSEGNTEAFF . TRBJ1-1 . TRBV5-1
TGTGCCAGCAGTTACACCGGACTAGCGGGAAATGAGCAGTTCTTC CASSYTGLAGNEQFF TRBD2 TRBJ2-1 . TRBV6-5
TGTGCCAGCAGTTTTGGCTATACGCAGTATTTT CASSFGYTQYF . TRBJ2-3 . TRBV27
TGTGCCATCAGTGAGCAAACGACAGGGGCCGAGCAGTACTTC CAISEQTTGAEQYF TRBD1 TRBJ2-7 . TRBV10-3
TGTGCCAGCAGTTTAATACGGAACCAAGAGACCCAGTACTTC CASSLIRNQETQYF . TRBJ2-5 once TRBV27
TGTGCCTGGAGTGAGACTCAATCCTACAATGAGCAGTTCTTC CAWSETQSYNEQFF . TRBJ2-1 . TRBV30
TGTGCCAGCAGCTTTACAGGGATGGGGAATGAGCAGTTCTTC CASSFTGMGNEQFF . TRBJ2-1 . TRBV5-5
TGTGCCAGCAGTATAGACAGCTCTGGAAACACCATATATTTT CASSIDSSGNTIYF . TRBJ1-3 . TRBV6-6
TGTGCCAGCAGCCCGCGGACTAGCGGGACGGTCGACGAGCAGTACTTC CASSPRTSGTVDEQYF TRBD2 TRBJ2-7 . TRBV7-8
TGTGCCAGCAGCCAGTCGGGCCTGAACACTGAAGCTTTCTTT CASSQSGLNTEAFF . TRBJ1-1 . TRBV27
TGTGCCTGGAGTCCGGGACTAGCTCCCGAGCAGTACTTC CAWSPGLAPEQYF TRBD2 TRBJ2-7 . TRBV30
TGTGCCAGCAGTGAATTCAAGACAGGAGGCGAGCAGTACTTC CASSEFKTGGEQYF . TRBJ2-7 . TRBV25-1
TGCGCCAGCAGCTTACGACAGGGTGACTACGAGCAGTACTTC CASSLRQGDYEQYF TRBD1 TRBJ2-7 . TRBV5-1
TGTGCCAGCAGCGTTACTAGCGGGCCTGATGCGAACACCGGGGAGCTGTTTTTT CASSVTSGPDANTGELFF TRBD2 TRBJ2-2 . TRBV9
TGTGCCAGCAGTTTATCGGCCCTCGGGAGGGGGGCAGATACGCAGTATTTT CASSLSALGRGADTQYF TRBD2 TRBJ2-3 . TRBV27
TGTGCCAGCAGCCAAGATTTGGCGTCCAACACTGAAGCTTTCTTT CASSQDLASNTEAFF . TRBJ1-1 . TRBV4-2
TGTGCCAGCAGCGTAGGTAGCGACCAAGAGACCCAGTACTTC CASSVGSDQETQYF . TRBJ2-5 . TRBV9
TGTGCCAGCAGCCGTGGGGTGAACACTGAAGCTTTCTTT CASSRGVNTEAFF . TRBJ1-1 . TRBV7-8
TGTGCCAGCAGTTTATCCCGTGTCCCCAAGACTGGCACAGATACGCAGTATTTT CASSLSRVPKTGTDTQYF . TRBJ2-3 . TRBV27
TGTGCCTGGAGTGTTTATCTGGGGTCCTACGAGCAGTACTTC CAWSVYLGSYEQYF . TRBJ2-7 . TRBV30
TGTGCCAGCAGCCCCAGTGGAGGGTTTATGGATCAGCCCCAGCATTTT CASSPSGGFMDQPQHF . TRBJ1-5 . TRBV6-6
TGTGCCAGCACCTTACTATCGGGACAGGGGGTTGAGACCCAGTACTTC CASTLLSGQGVETQYF TRBD1 TRBJ2-5 . TRBV7-9
TGCGCCAGCAGCTGGACCGGGACTAGCGACTACGAGCAGTACTTC CASSWTGTSDYEQYF TRBD2 TRBJ2-7 . TRBV5-1
TGTGCCAGCAGCTTGGCGGGAGGGATACAAGGTCCTACTGAAAACATTCAGTACTTC CASSLAGGIQGPTENIQYF TRBD2 TRBJ2-4 . TRBV7-8
TGCAGCGCCCCAACCGCCGGACAGGTGGGGGCAGATACGCAGTATTTT CSAPTAGQVGADTQYF TRBD1 TRBJ2-3 . TRBV29-1
TGTGCCAGCAGCTCAGTGATAGCGGGTCTCGAGGCCTACGAGCAGTACTTC CASSSVIAGLEAYEQYF TRBD2 TRBJ2-7 . TRBV5-5
TGTGCCAGCAGTTACAGGAACTCCTACGAGCAGTACTTC CASSYRNSYEQYF . TRBJ2-7 once TRBV28
TGTGCCAGCAGTTCTCAGGGGGGGAGCTCCTACAATGAGCAGTTCTTC CASSSQGGSSYNEQFF . TRBJ2-1 once TRBV28
TGCGCCAGCAGCCAAGGGGCTAGCGGCCACGAGCAGTACTTC CASSQGASGHEQYF TRBD2 TRBJ2-7 . TRBV4-1
TGTGCCAGCAGCCCAGCCCCGCCCTCTGACAGGGGCGAAGAGCAGTACTTC CASSPAPPSDRGEEQYF TRBD1 TRBJ2-7 . TRBV9
TGTGCCAGCAGCCCCCGTCTCACAGATACGCAGTATTTT CASSPRLTDTQYF . TRBJ2-3 . TRBV7-9
TGTGCCAGCACCCAATGGAACACCGGGGAGCTGTTTTTT CASTQWNTGELFF . TRBJ2-2 . TRBV5-6
TGTGCCAGTAGCCCCGGACATACAAACAGGGGCTACACCTTC CASSPGHTNRGYTF . TRBJ1-2 . TRBV19
TGCGCCAGCAGCTACAGAGGAGGGGACGAAGCTTTCTTT CASSYRGGDEAFF . TRBJ1-1 . TRBV5-1
TGTGCCAGCACCCCCACCGCAGGGCGCTACGAGCAGTACTTC CASTPTAGRYEQYF . TRBJ2-7 . TRBV27
TGTGCCAGCAGCTCGCGGACTAGCGGGAGATACGAGCAGTACTTC CASSSRTSGRYEQYF TRBD2 TRBJ2-7 . TRBV7-9
TGTGCCAGCAGCTCGACAGGGGGGGGGAATCAGCCCCAGCATTTT CASSSTGGGNQPQHF TRBD1 TRBJ1-5 . TRBV11-2
TGTGCCAGCAGCTTGACTAGCGGGAGGGGCAATGAGCAGTTCTTC CASSLTSGRGNEQFF TRBD2 TRBJ2-1 . TRBV7-9
TGTGCCAGCTCACCACCGGTTTTGGGAGTCCACTCCTACGAGCAGTACTTC CASSPPVLGVHSYEQYF . TRBJ2-7 . TRBV18
TGTGCCAGCAGTTTAGCGCTAGCGGGGTACAATGAGCAGTTCTTC CASSLALAGYNEQFF TRBD2 TRBJ2-1 once TRBV27